The 20 T cell receptor beta chains given below trace back to one sample, sequenced in a study of human T cells and chemical hapten exposure. Each CDR3 protein gets one entry after TCRdb re-called the RACE reads with MiXCR. This sample carries about 57,000 distinct CDR3 sequences, about 9.3% of them seen once, and the ten largest clones take about an eighth. Time point noted: patch test 1, 2 weeks after DPC sensitization. Treatment defined: therapeutic diphenylcyclopropenone sensitization with weekly scalp DPC. Sequences were derived from whole blood, sampled in connection with sensitization to the hapten diphenylcyclopropenone (DPC). The receptors come from a woman in her thirties or forties with alopecia areata. Some clones in this sample may be carry-over from other donors' samples.

This clonotype has a count of ten or more. The chain uses TRBV18 and TRBJ1-2; D uncertain. Germline CDR1 reads KGHSH; CDR2 reads LQKENI. V dropped 1 base and J dropped 3 bases, with 9 bases sitting between them. The CDR3 extends over 14 amino acids. The DNA for the CDR3 is TGTGCCAGCTCACCACGAGACGGCTACTATGGCTACACCTTC. Protein product: CASSPRDGYYGYTF.

This clonotype was counted ten times or more. J is TRBJ2-7 and V is TRBV29-1, with 8 bases fitting TRBD1. The germline gives CDR1 SQVTM, CDR2 ANQGSEA. After removal of 0 bases from V and 0 bases from J, the junction contained 13 bases not matched to a gene. This CDR3 is built from 18 residues. The CDR3 sequence is CSVEDPGTGQAVSYEQYF. The DNA for the CDR3 is TGCAGCGTTGAAGATCCCGGGACAGGCCAAGCCGTCTCCTACGAGCAGTACTTC.

The chain has TRBV3-1 and TRBJ2-1; possibly TRBD1 for D (6 bases). Per the germline V gene, CDR1 is LGHDT and CDR2 is YNNKEL (reference sequence). The CDR3 runs 16 residues. V dropped 4 bases and J dropped 6 bases, with 19 bases sitting between them. CDR3 DNA: TGTGCCAGCAGCCCTAAGGACAGACTGCCCTTCAATGAGCAGTTCTTC. Translation gives CASSPKDRLPFNEQFF.

The chain recombines TRBV28 with TRBJ2-4; no clear D gene. CDR1 MDHEN and CDR2 SYDVKM come from the germline V gene. Trimming removed 6 bases from V and 1 base from J, with 10 bases in between. The CDR3 sequence is 14 residues long. Here the CDR3 DNA reads TGTGCCAGCAGCAGGTTTCAGGCCAAAAACATTCAGTACTTC. Translating gives CASSRFQAKNIQYF.

The rearrangement joins TRBV5-4 to TRBJ1-4; a weak D match, TRBD1 (5 bases). V lost 4 bases to trimming and J lost 7 bases, with 11 bases between them. This CDR3 comprises 13 residues. CDR1 and CDR2 (germline): SGHNT, YYREEE (reference sequence). CDR3 protein: CASSPDIGEKLFF. The CDR3 DNA reads TGTGCCAGCAGCCCGGACATCGGTGAAAAACTGTTTTTT. Full variable domain (rest looked up from reference TRBV5-4 and TRBJ1-4): ETGVTQSPTHLIKTRGQQVTLRCSSQSGHNTVSWYQQALGQGPQFIFQYYREEENGRGNFPPRFSGLQFPNYSSELNVNALELDDSALYLCASSPDIGEKLFFGSGTQLSVL.

This clonotype was recorded only once. The rearrangement uses TRBV15 and TRBJ1-4; no definite D call. The CDR3 is 13 residues long. Germline values: CDR1 LNHNV, CDR2 YYDKDF (reference sequence). V was trimmed by 3 bases and J by 5 bases, leaving 7 bases between them. CDR3 region: CATSRAENEKLFF. DNA for the CDR3: TGTGCCACCAGCAGGGCGGAGAATGAAAAACTGTTTTTT.

This clonotype was detected once. The CDR3 DNA sequence: TGTGCCAGCAGTTGGAAGGCGAACACCGGGGAGCTGTTTTTT. This sequence encodes CASSWKANTGELFF. This chain connects TRBV12-3 or TRBV12-4 to TRBJ2-2; D call uncertain. The CDR3 covers 14 residues. Trimming took off 4 bases at V and 0 bases at J, with 6 bases between the two ends.

This clonotype was seen repeatedly, ten times or more. The rearrangement links TRBV7-2 to TRBJ1-1; maybe TRBD1 (5 bases). With 7 bases removed from V and 6 bases from J, the gap between germline ends came to 18 bases. Germline CDR1 SGHTA, CDR2 FQGNSA. The CDR3 length is 14 residues. The CDR3 here is CASTLSPGAPEAFF. In DNA, the CDR3 is TGTGCCAGCACCCTAAGCCCTGGGGCGCCTGAAGCTTTCTTT. The full variable domain, with the rest looked up from reference TRBV7-2 and TRBJ1-1, is GAGVSQSPSNKVTEKGKDVELRCDPISGHTALYWYRQSLGQGLEFLIYFQGNSAPDKSGLPSDRFSAERTGGSVSTLTIQRTQQEDSAVYLCASTLSPGAPEAFFGQGTRLTVV.

The V and J genes are TRBV20-1 and TRBJ2-7, with TRBD1 matching 7 bases. CDR1 DFQATT and CDR2 SNEGSKA come from the germline V gene (reference sequence). The CDR3 contains 15 residues. V was clipped by 2 bases and J by 0 bases; unmatched bases: 7. CDR3 in amino acids: CSARSGQAISYEQYF. The DNA for the CDR3 is TGCAGTGCTAGATCCGGACAGGCCATCTCCTACGAGCAGTACTTC.

This clonotype has just a few counts. The chain combines TRBV11-2 with TRBJ2-5, with D maybe TRBD2 (6 bases). This CDR3 has 15 residues. Trimming removed 5 bases at V and 5 bases at J, with 18 bases between. Germline V gives CDR1 SGHAT, CDR2 FQNNGV. CDR3 nucleotide sequence: TGTGCCAGCAGCGAAGGGACTGGCGACTGGGAGACCCAGTACTTC. Protein product: CASSEGTGDWETQYF.

This clonotype showed up many times. The V gene is TRBV12-3 or TRBV12-4, the J gene TRBJ2-3; 8 positions match TRBD2. The CDR3 runs 14 residues. Trimming took 2 bases from V and 8 from J; bases not matched to a gene: 6. The chain's CDR3 is CASSLRGGQGTQYF. CDR3 DNA: TGTGCCAGCAGTTTACGGGGGGGTCAGGGTACGCAGTATTTT.

V is TRBV9 and J is TRBJ1-1; D is ambiguous. CDR3 length: 13 residues. V dropped 4 bases and J dropped 6 bases, with 13 bases sitting between them. The germline V gene has CDR1 SGDLS and CDR2 YYNGEE. CDR3 protein: CASSMQLDAEAFF. The CDR3 coding sequence is TGTGCCAGCAGCATGCAGCTGGACGCTGAAGCTTTCTTT.

V and J are TRBV7-9 and TRBJ2-7; D is possibly TRBD1 or TRBD2 (5 bases each). V gave up 1 base and J gave up 7 bases, with 14 bases separating them. CDR3 length: 14 residues. In germline, CDR1 is SEHNR, CDR2 FQNEAQ (reference sequence). CDR3 amino acids: CASSLGDGPTEQYF. Written as DNA, the CDR3 is TGTGCCAGCAGCTTAGGGGACGGACCCACGGAGCAGTACTTC.

This clonotype occurred many times. This chain uses TRBV29-1 with TRBJ2-5; D is unresolved. Germline loops: CDR1 SQVTM, CDR2 ANQGSEA. The CDR3 is made up of 13 amino acids. Trimming took 3 bases from V and 4 from J, leaving 12 bases between them. CDR3 region: CSVDRRQRETQYF. The CDR3 region has the DNA TGCAGCGTTGATAGGAGACAACGAGAGACCCAGTACTTC. The entire variable domain, with the rest obtained from reference TRBV29-1 and TRBJ2-5, is as follows: SAVISQKPSRDICQRGTSLTIQCQVDSQVTMMFWYRQQPGQSLTLIATANQGSEATYESGFVIDKFPISRPNLTFSTLTVSNMSPEDSSIYLCSVDRRQRETQYFGPGTRLLVL.

This clonotype was seen many times. The chain links TRBV3-1 to TRBJ2-2, with 9 bases matching TRBD1. Germline CDR1 reads LGHDT; CDR2 reads YNNKEL (reference sequence). J was trimmed by 5 bases and V by 4 bases; bases with no gene match: 5. The CDR3 is 15 amino acids. CDR3 in DNA: TGTGCCAGCAGCCCCAGACAGGGGGTGACCGGGGAGCTGTTTTTT. It encodes CASSPRQGVTGELFF.

The rearrangement joins TRBV7-6 to TRBJ2-7, with D possibly TRBD2 on 5 matching bases. Trimming left V 5 bases short and J 0 bases short, with 17 bases between. The germline CDR1 and CDR2 sequences are SGHVS and FNYEAQ. The length of the CDR3 is 16 residues. The CDR3 is CASSLLSGSTSYEQYF. CDR3 coding DNA: TGTGCCAGCAGCCTCCTTTCGGGGTCTACCTCCTACGAGCAGTACTTC.

The table lists this clonotype with many counts. The chain carries TRBV20-1 and TRBJ1-1; TRBD1 aligns across 9 bases. CDR3 length: 19 amino acids. Unmatched junction bases numbered 16, after V lost 0 bases and J lost 2 bases. Germline V gene lookup returns CDR1 DFQATT and CDR2 SNEGSKA (reference sequence). CDR3 loop: CSARDYSPGQGEYNTEAFF. The CDR3 coding sequence is TGCAGTGCTAGAGATTACTCTCCGGGACAGGGAGAGTACAACACTGAAGCTTTCTTT.

This rearrangement joins TRBV20-1 to TRBJ2-3; D gene uncertain. The CDR3 loop spans 15 amino acids. Germline V lookup: CDR1 DFQATT, CDR2 SNEGSKA (reference sequence). Between the trimmed V and J ends, which lost 3 bases and 2 bases, there was a span of 15 bases. DNA of the CDR3: TGCAGTGCTAGGGGGTTTTTCGGAGTCACAGATACGCAGTATTTT. Protein sequence: CSARGFFGVTDTQYF.

This clonotype was seen repeatedly, ten times or more. In DNA form, the CDR3 reads TGCGCCAGCAGCCAGGGACTAGCGGACTCCTACGAGCAGTACTTC. Its protein is CASSQGLADSYEQYF. The chain has TRBV4-3 and TRBJ2-7; 11 nucleotides agree with TRBD2. This CDR3 is built from 15 residues. In germline, CDR1 is LGHNA, CDR2 YSLEER. V dropped 3 bases and J dropped 0; count of bases not matched to a gene: 1.

This clonotype was counted many times. The gene calls are TRBV9 and TRBJ1-4; 7 bases are a match to TRBD1. The germline V gene encodes CDR1 SGDLS and CDR2 YYNGEE. The CDR3 runs 15 residues. The junction had 10 bases not matched to a gene; V was cut back by 3 bases and J by 8 bases. This chain's CDR3 is CASSGRDSFEEKLFF. The CDR3 DNA reads TGTGCCAGCAGCGGACGGGACAGTTTCGAGGAAAAACTGTTTTTT. The full variable domain, with the rest looked up from reference TRBV9 and TRBJ1-4, is DSGVTQTPKHLITATGQRVTLRCSPRSGDLSVYWYQQSLDQGLQFLIQYYNGEERAKGNILERFSAQQFPDLHSELNLSSLELGDSALYFCASSGRDSFEEKLFFGSGTQLSVL.